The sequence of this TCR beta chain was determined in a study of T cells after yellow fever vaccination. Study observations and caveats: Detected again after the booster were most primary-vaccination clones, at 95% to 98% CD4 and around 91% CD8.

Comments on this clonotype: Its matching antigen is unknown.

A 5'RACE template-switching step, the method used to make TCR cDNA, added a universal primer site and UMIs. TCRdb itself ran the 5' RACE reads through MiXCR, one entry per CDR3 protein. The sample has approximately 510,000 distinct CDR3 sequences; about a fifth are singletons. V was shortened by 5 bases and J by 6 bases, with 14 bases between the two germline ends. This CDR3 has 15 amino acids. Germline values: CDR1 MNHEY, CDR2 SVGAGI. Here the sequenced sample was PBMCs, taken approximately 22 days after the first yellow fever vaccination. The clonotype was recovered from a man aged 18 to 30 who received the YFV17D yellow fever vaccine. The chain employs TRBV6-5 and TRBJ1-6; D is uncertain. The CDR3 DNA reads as TGTGCCAGCAGTCTGACGTGGGGTGGTAATTCACCCCTCCACTTT. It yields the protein CASSLTWGGNSPLHF.